This T cell receptor beta chain is drawn from a study of shared clonotypes between healthy human individuals. Original methodology: ImmunoSEQ output lacked quality scores and full-length reads, limiting matched filtering. The data were produced by immunoSEQ multiplex PCR, yet TCRdb's version contains in-frame clones alone and is incomplete. V and J calls and clone size come straight from that table; D and trimming were deduced from the DNA. The sample includes 2 million to 3 million clones, 80% to 95% of them seen just once. The CDR3 covers 16 residues. V was pared by 3 bases and J by 1 base, with 13 bases between. The germline V gene has CDR1 MNHEY and CDR2 SMNVEV (reference sequence). Whole-study results and caveats: Investigators expected sequencing depth to affect clonotype sharing among donors. Clonotypes shared by all four donors outscored non-shared clonotypes in generation probability.

To note about this clone: Its antigen remains unidentified.

The healthy adult donors were HIV-negative and reported no recent acute infections or vaccinations. The sequence was collected from a man younger than 35 in good health. Some clones in this sample may be carry-over from other donors' samples. This chain connects TRBV27 to TRBJ1-5; D might be TRBD1 (6 bases). Sequencing was done on a sample of naive CD4+ T cells from PBMCs. Subset here: CD45RA+ positively selected. CDR3 loop: CASSFVGGGSNQPQHF. Here the CDR3 DNA reads TGTGCCAGCAGTTTTGTTGGGGGCGGGAGCAATCAGCCCCAGCATTTT.